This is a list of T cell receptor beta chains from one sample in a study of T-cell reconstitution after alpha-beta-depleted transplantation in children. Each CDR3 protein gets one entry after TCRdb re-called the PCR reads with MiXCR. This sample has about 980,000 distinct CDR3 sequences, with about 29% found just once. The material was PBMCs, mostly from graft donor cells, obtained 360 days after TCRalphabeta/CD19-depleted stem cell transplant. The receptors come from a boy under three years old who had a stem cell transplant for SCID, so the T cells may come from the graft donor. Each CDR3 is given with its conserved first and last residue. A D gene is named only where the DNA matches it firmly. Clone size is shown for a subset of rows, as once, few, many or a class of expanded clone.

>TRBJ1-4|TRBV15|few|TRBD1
CATSRTGFSGEKLFF
TGTGCCACCAGCAGGACAGGGTTTTCGGGTGAAAAACTGTTTTTT
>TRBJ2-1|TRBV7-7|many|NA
CASSLGLDYNEQFF
TGTGCCAGCAGCTTAGGACTAGACTACAATGAGCAGTTCTTC
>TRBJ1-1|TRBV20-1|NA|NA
CSAPLPWAPEAFF
TGCAGTGCTCCCCTCCCATGGGCACCCGAAGCTTTCTTT
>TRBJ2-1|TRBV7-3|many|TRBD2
CASSRTSGGNKYNEQFF
TGTGCCAGCAGCCGGACTAGCGGGGGGAACAAGTACAATGAGCAGTTCTTC
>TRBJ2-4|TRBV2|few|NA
CASTPGTAGTIQYF
TGTGCCAGCACCCCCGGGACCGCTGGGACCATTCAGTACTTC
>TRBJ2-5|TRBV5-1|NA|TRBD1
CASSLERQGWETQYF
TGCGCCAGCAGCCTAGAACGACAGGGATGGGAGACCCAGTACTTC
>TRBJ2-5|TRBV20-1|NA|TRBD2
CSARGGGSIQETQYF
TGCAGTGCTAGAGGTGGCGGGAGCATCCAAGAGACCCAGTACTTC
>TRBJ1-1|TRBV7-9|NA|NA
CASSFPGPSNTEAFF
TGTGCCAGCAGCTTCCCGGGTCCGTCGAACACTGAAGCTTTCTTT
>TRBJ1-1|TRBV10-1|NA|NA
CASSVSPGAVTEAFF
TGCGCCAGCAGCGTCTCCCCAGGAGCCGTCACTGAAGCTTTCTTT
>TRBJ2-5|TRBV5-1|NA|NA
CASSAGRTQETQYF
TGCGCCAGCAGCGCCGGCAGAACCCAAGAGACCCAGTACTTC
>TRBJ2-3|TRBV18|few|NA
CASSPLSHGINTDTQYF
TGTGCCAGCTCACCACTGAGTCACGGGATCAACACAGATACGCAGTATTTT
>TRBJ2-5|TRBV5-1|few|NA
CASSPGPHRKTQYF
TGCGCCAGCAGCCCCGGACCCCATCGGAAGACCCAGTACTTC
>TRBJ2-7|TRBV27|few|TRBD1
CASKHTGAPIYEQYF
TGTGCCAGCAAACACACAGGGGCCCCTATTTACGAGCAGTACTTC
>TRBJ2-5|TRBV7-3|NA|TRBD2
CASSLGRAGVETQYF
TGTGCCAGCAGCTTAGGTCGGGCGGGGGTGGAGACCCAGTACTTC
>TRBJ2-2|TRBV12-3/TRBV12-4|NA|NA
CASSPRGRKGTGELFF
TGTGCCAGCAGTCCTCGTGGCAGGAAAGGGACCGGGGAGCTGTTTTTT
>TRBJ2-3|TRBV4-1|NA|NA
CASSVGPSASTDTQYF
TGCGCCAGCAGCGTGGGACCTTCGGCGAGCACAGATACGCAGTATTTT
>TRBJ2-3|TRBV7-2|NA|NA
CASSFSAGAWDTQYF
TGTGCCAGCAGCTTTTCGGCGGGGGCCTGGGATACGCAGTATTTT
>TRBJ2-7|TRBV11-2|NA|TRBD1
CASSSRDRGGLDEQYF
TGTGCCAGCAGCTCCCGGGACAGGGGAGGGCTCGACGAGCAGTACTTC
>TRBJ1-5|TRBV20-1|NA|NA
CSARDLTRVANQPQHF
TGCAGTGCTAGAGATCTTACCCGGGTTGCTAATCAGCCCCAGCATTTT
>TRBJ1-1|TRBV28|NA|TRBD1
CASQTLDRLNTEAFF
TGTGCCAGCCAAACTTTGGACAGGTTGAACACTGAAGCTTTCTTT
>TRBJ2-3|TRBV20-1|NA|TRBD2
CSASRGNPTDTQYF
TGCAGTGCTTCGCGGGGGAACCCCACAGATACGCAGTATTTT
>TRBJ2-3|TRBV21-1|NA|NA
CASRPGQRRRLDTQYF
TGTGCCAGCAGACCGGGACAGAGACGGCGGTTGGATACGCAGTATTTT
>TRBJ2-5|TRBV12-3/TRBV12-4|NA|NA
CASSMGRVRGQETQYF
TGTGCCAGCAGTATGGGTAGGGTGAGGGGCCAAGAGACCCAGTACTTC
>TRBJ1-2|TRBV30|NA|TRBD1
CARDRASGGYTF
TGTGCCCGGGACAGGGCGAGTGGTGGCTACACCTTC
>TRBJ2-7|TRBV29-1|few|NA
CSDEGDLEQYF
TGCAGCGATGAAGGGGATCTCGAGCAGTACTTC
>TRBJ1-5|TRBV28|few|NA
CASSNGNRERGNQPQHF
TGTGCCAGCAGCAATGGGAACAGGGAGAGAGGGAATCAGCCCCAGCATTTT
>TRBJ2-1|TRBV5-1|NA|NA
CASSLGETYNEQFF
TGCGCCAGCAGCCTGGGGGAAACCTACAATGAGCAGTTCTTC
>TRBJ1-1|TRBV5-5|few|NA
CASSLVVYAEAFF
TGTGCCAGCAGCTTGGTAGTATATGCTGAAGCTTTCTTT
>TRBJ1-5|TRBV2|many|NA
CASSALVGPQHF
TGTGCCAGCAGTGCGCTGGTGGGGCCCCAGCATTTT
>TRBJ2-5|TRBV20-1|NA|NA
CSARRSETQYF
TGCAGTGCTAGGCGGAGTGAGACCCAGTACTTC
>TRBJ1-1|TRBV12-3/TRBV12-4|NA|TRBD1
CASKPTGGTNTEAFF
TGTGCCAGCAAACCCACAGGGGGCACGAACACTGAAGCTTTCTTT
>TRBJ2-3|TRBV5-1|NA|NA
CASSLSVGVSTDTQYF
TGCGCCAGCAGCTTGAGCGTGGGGGTTAGCACAGATACGCAGTATTTT
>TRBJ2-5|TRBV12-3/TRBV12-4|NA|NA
CASSFGGPLETQYF
TGTGCCAGCAGTTTCGGGGGTCCCTTAGAGACCCAGTACTTC
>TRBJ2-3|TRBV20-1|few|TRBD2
CSAFGTSTFRNTQYF
TGCAGTGCTTTCGGGACTAGCACATTCAGAAATACGCAGTATTTT
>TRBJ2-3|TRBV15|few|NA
CATSRGASTDTQYF
TGTGCCACCAGCAGAGGAGCTAGCACAGATACGCAGTATTTT
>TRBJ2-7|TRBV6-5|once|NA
CASSLRGGGLYEQYF
TGTGCCAGCAGTCTACGCGGAGGGGGCCTCTACGAGCAGTACTTC
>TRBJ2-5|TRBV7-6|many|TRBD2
CASRPSSGVRETQYF
TGTGCCAGCAGGCCCTCCAGCGGGGTAAGAGAGACCCAGTACTTC